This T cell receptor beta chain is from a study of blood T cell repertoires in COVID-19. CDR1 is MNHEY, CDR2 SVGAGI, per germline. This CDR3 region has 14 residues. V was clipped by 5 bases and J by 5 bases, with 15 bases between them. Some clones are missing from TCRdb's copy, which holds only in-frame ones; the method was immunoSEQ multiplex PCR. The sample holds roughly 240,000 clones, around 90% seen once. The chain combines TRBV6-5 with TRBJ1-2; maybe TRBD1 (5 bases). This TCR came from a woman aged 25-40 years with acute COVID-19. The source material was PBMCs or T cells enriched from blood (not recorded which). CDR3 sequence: CASSRGGDRYGYTF. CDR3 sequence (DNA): TGTGCCAGCAGTCGGGGGGGGGATCGATATGGCTACACCTTC.